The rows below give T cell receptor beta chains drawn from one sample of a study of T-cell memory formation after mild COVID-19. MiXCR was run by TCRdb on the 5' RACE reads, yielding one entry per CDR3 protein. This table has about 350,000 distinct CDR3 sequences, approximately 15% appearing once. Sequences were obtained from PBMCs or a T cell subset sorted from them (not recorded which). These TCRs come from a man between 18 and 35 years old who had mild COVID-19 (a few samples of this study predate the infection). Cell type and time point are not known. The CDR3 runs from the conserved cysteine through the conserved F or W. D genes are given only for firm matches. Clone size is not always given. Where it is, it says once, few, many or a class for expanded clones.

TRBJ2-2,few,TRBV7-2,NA,TGTGCCAGCAGCTTGGGCGATGTTGCCGGGGAGCTGTTTTTT,CASSLGDVAGELFF
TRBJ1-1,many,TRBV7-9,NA,TGTGCCAGCAGCTTAGAGGGTTCAGGGGAGTCTGAAGCTTTCTTT,CASSLEGSGESEAFF
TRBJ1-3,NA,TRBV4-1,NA,TGCGCCAGCAGCCCTCACGCCGTCAGCTACTCTGGAAACACCATATATTTT,CASSPHAVSYSGNTIYF
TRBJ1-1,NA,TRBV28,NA,TGTGCCAGCAGTTTCGTAGGGGCAGCTTTCTTT,CASSFVGAAFF
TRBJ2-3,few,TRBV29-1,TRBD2,TGCAGCGTCGCCGGTGGGGCTAGCGGGTACACAGATACGCAGTATTTT,CSVAGGASGYTDTQYF
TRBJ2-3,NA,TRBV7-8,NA,TGTGCCAGCAGCAACGGGGGGCATTTTCCCACAGATACGCAGTATTTT,CASSNGGHFPTDTQYF
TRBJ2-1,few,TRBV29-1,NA,TGCAGCGTTGAAGGCGAAGGCGGGGTTTACAATGAGCAGTTCTTC,CSVEGEGGVYNEQFF
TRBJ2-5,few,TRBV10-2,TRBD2,TGCGCCAGCAGGGCAGTAGTCGCGGGGGGCGCTTCTGAGACCCAGTACTTC,CASRAVVAGGASETQYF
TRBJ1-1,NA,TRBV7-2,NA,TGTGCCAGCAGCTTAGAATGGGCCGACACTGAAGCTTTCTTT,CASSLEWADTEAFF
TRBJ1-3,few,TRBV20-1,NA,TGCAGTGCTAGCTTTGGCGTTGGAAACACCATATATTTT,CSASFGVGNTIYF
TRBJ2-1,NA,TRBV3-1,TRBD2,TGTGCCAGCAGCCAAGGACCCGGGACTAGCGTAGTTGGTGAGCAGTTCTTC,CASSQGPGTSVVGEQFF
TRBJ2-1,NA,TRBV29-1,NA,TGCAGCGTTCTAGACGCCCACAATGAGCAGTTCTTC,CSVLDAHNEQFF
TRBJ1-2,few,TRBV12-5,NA,TGTGCTAGTGGTTTCGGGGATTCCGTTAACTATGGCTACACCTTC,CASGFGDSVNYGYTF
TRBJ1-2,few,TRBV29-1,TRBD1,TGCAGCGTCGACTCGACAGGGGGCGATGGCTACACCTTC,CSVDSTGGDGYTF
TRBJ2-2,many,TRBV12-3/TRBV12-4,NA,TGTGCCAGCAGTTCTCCCGGCGGGGAGCTGTTTTTT,CASSSPGGELFF
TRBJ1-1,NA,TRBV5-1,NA,TGCGCCAGCAGCTTGGCCGTGCGGAGCACTGAAGCTTTCTTT,CASSLAVRSTEAFF
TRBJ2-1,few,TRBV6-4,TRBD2,TGTGCCAGCAGTGACTCTAGCGGGGGGATTGAGCAGTTCTTC,CASSDSSGGIEQFF
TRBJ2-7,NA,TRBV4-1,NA,TGCGCCAGCAGCCTAATTGACTCGTCCTACGAGCAGTACTTC,CASSLIDSSYEQYF
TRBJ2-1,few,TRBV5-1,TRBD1,TGCGCCAGCAGCCCCCGGGACAGCTCCTACAATGAGCAGTTCTTC,CASSPRDSSYNEQFF
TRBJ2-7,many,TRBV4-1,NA,TGCGCCAGCAGCCAAGAGAGCGACTACGAGCAGTACTTC,CASSQESDYEQYF
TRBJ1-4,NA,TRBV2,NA,TGTGCCAGCAGTGTGGAGTCAACTAATGAAAAACTGTTTTTT,CASSVESTNEKLFF
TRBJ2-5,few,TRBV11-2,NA,TGTGCCAGCAGCTTAGAGGTGGGGGCCGGGGCCCAGTACTTC,CASSLEVGAGAQYF
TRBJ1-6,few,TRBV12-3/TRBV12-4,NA,TGTGCCAGTCGGGCAAGGAGCTCCTATAATTCACCCCTCCACTTT,CASRARSSYNSPLHF
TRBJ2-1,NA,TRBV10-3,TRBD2,TGTGCCATCAGTGTGCTGGCGGGGGGGCCCCCCAATGATCAGTTCTTC,CAISVLAGGPPNDQFF
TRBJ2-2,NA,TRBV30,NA,TGTGCCTGGAGTGTCGGTTTCACGAACACCGGGGAGCTGTTTTTT,CAWSVGFTNTGELFF
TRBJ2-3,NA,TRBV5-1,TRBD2,TGCGCCAGCAGCTTGGATCCTAGCGGGGCGGGTACGCAGTATTTT,CASSLDPSGAGTQYF
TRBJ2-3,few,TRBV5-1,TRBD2,TGCGCCAGCAGCACTCGGACTAGCGGGTTTGGCACAGATACGCAGTATTTT,CASSTRTSGFGTDTQYF